This TCR beta chain was identified in a study of cytomegalovirus exposure and HLA in healthy donors. The study's findings and limits: Equally common other TCR beta chains were less clonally expanded than HLA-associated ones, a later analysis found. Roughly even sequencing depth across donors was the assumption behind the presence/absence analyses. Later analysis showed most CMV-associated TCR beta chains appearing HLA-restricted.

It was with 60 Vbeta and 13 Jbeta primers that the PCR ran. Data came from immunoSEQ multiplex PCR; TCRdb stores just in-frame clones and leaves some out. The top ten hold 8% to 10% of the sample, which has 110,000 or so clones, 60% to 80% seen once. Unrecorded immune exposures were likely, despite nominal health at sampling. This clone was detected once. Its antigen is currently unknown. The specimen was PBMCs. This TCR was recovered from a man between 18 and 35 years old in good health and CMV-seropositive.

As DNA, the CDR3 is TGTGCCACCAGCAGTGTTCGAGGGGGGGGTGGAGAGCAGTTCTTC. Its translation: CATSSVRGGGGEQFF. This chain connects TRBV15 to TRBJ2-1, with D possibly being TRBD2 (7 bases). This CDR3 comprises 15 residues. V was pared by 3 bases and J by 10 bases, with 19 bases between. Per germline, CDR1 LNHNV and CDR2 YYDKDF (reference sequence). The full variable domain, in which reference TRBV15 and TRBJ2-1 provide the parts outside the CDR3, is DAMVIQNPRYQVTQFGKPVTLSCSQTLNHNVMYWYQQKSSQAPKLLFHYYDKDFNNEADTPDNFQSRRPNTSFCFLDIRSPGLGDTAMYLCATSSVRGGGGEQFFGPGTRLTVL.